These 27 T cell receptor beta chains originate from one sample sequenced in a study of shared clonotypes between healthy human individuals. Produced via immunoSEQ multiplex PCR; TCRdb's table is partial and in-frame only. Among about 2.3 million clones, 90% to 95% were seen once, and the ten largest hold under 0.45%. Sequencing input: naive CD4+ T cells from PBMCs. As for subset: CD45RA+ positively selected. These receptors all stem from a man in his late teens or twenties in good health. Some clones in this sample may be carry-over from other donors' samples.

The gene calls are TRBV25-1 and TRBJ1-2, with D unresolved. The V end lost 3 bases, the J end lost 7 bases, and 6 bases lay between the germline ends. The germline gives CDR1 MGHDK, CDR2 SYGVNS. The CDR3 consists of 11 residues. The CDR3 DNA reads TGTGCCAGCAGTGAGGGAGGTGGCTACACCTTC. This gives the protein CASSEGGGYTF.

V and J are TRBV5-6 and TRBJ2-7, with TRBD2 as a possible D gene (7 bases). This CDR3 is 15 amino acids long. The V end lost 4 bases, the J end lost 0 bases, and 14 bases lay between the germline ends. Germline loops: CDR1 SGHDT, CDR2 YYEEEE. CDR3 sequence: CASSRGGAGSYEQYF. The CDR3 bases are TGTGCCAGCAGCCGCGGGGGCGCAGGCTCCTACGAGCAGTACTTC.

The J gene is TRBJ2-7, the V gene TRBV19; D gene uncertain. The germline CDR1 and CDR2 sequences are LNHDA and SQIVND (reference sequence). With 2 bases removed from V and 2 bases from J, the gap between germline ends came to 7 bases. The CDR3 contains 13 residues. DNA of the CDR3: TGTGCCAGTAGTATACCCGGAGCCTACGAGCAGTACTTC. As protein: CASSIPGAYEQYF.

The chain uses TRBV5-1 and TRBJ2-1; 8 bases align to TRBD2. This CDR3 has 14 amino acids. V trimming: 4 bases; J trimming: 14 bases; junction bases outside the gene matches: 14. CDR1 is SGHRS, CDR2 YFSETQ, per germline. CDR3: CASSPEGSGSLEFF. The CDR3 DNA reads as TGCGCCAGCAGCCCAGAGGGGAGCGGGAGCCTTGAGTTCTTC.

The chain employs TRBV11-2 and TRBJ2-7; possible D gene TRBD2, 5 bases. Trimming took 4 bases from V and 3 from J, leaving 13 bases between them. Germline V CDR1 and CDR2: SGHAT, FQNNGV. The CDR3 has 14 amino acids. CDR3 region: CASSYRSRGYEQYF. CDR3 DNA sequence: TGTGCCAGCAGCTATCGTTCTCGGGGCTACGAGCAGTACTTC.

Remarks on this clone: The sample holds other DNA sequences that translate to the same CDR3. The rearrangement uses TRBV5-1 and TRBJ1-1; the match to TRBD1 covers 7 bases. Germline V gene lookup returns CDR1 SGHRS and CDR2 YFSETQ. The CDR3 runs to 15 residues. After removal of 2 bases from V and 0 bases from J, the junction contained 4 bases not matched to a gene. This CDR3 reads CASSFDRAMNTEAFF. The CDR3 nucleotides read TGCGCCAGCAGCTTCGACAGGGCTATGAACACTGAAGCTTTCTTT.

With respect to this clone: The sample contains more than one DNA sequence encoding this CDR3. V is TRBV2 and J is TRBJ2-1; D is perhaps TRBD1 (6 bases). The length of the CDR3 is 15 residues. V lost 2 bases, J lost 0 bases, and 8 bases lay in between. Germline CDR1 is SNHLY and CDR2 is FYNNEI. In DNA form, the CDR3 reads TGTGCCAGCAGTGAATTAGGGGGCTCCTACAATGAGCAGTTCTTC. Translating it yields CASSELGGSYNEQFF.

This chain links TRBV9 with TRBJ2-7; 11 bases agree with TRBD1. Trimming cost V 3 bases and J 3 bases; bases outside gene matches: 5. This CDR3 spans 15 amino acids. Germline V gives CDR1 SGDLS, CDR2 YYNGEE. CDR3 residues: CASSGGTGGNYEQYF. The CDR3 bases are TGTGCCAGCAGCGGAGGGACAGGGGGTAACTACGAGCAGTACTTC.

V is TRBV14 and J is TRBJ1-4; D might be TRBD1 (5 bases). Germline loops: CDR1 SGHDN, CDR2 FVKESK. V was trimmed by 2 bases and J by 8 bases, leaving 9 bases between them. CDR3 length: 13 amino acids. The CDR3 DNA reads TGTGCCAGCAGCCAATGGGGCGAAGAAAAACTGTTTTTT. It yields the protein CASSQWGEEKLFF.

The chain uses TRBV2 and TRBJ2-7; 14 nucleotides align to TRBD2. This CDR3 contains 18 residues. J gave up 2 bases and V 2 bases, and 8 bases lay outside the gene matches. Germline V CDR1 and CDR2: SNHLY, FYNNEI. The CDR3 nucleotides are TGTGCCAGCAGTGAAACCGGGACTAGCGGGAGTGGGGCCTACGAGCAGTACTTC. Translating gives CASSETGTSGSGAYEQYF.

V and J are TRBV18 and TRBJ2-7; the D is unclear. The length of the CDR3 is 14 residues. In germline, CDR1 is KGHSH, CDR2 LQKENI. The V end was cut by 3 bases, the J end by 4 bases, with 13 bases between. CDR3 residues: CASSPGRRYYEQYF. DNA of the CDR3: TGTGCCAGCTCACCGGGCAGGAGATATTACGAGCAGTACTTC.

The V call is TRBV28, the J call TRBJ2-7; D may match TRBD1 or TRBD2 (5 bases each). The V end was cut by 2 bases, the J end by 3 bases, with 14 bases between. Germline V CDR1 and CDR2: MDHEN, SYDVKM. CDR3 size: 15 residues. DNA of the CDR3: TGTGCCAGCAGTTTACTCAGGAAGAGGGGCTACGAGCAGTACTTC. Its protein is CASSLLRKRGYEQYF. Based on the CDR3 plus reference TRBV28 and TRBJ2-7, the full variable domain is DVKVTQSSRYLVKRTGEKVFLECVQDMDHENMFWYRQDPGLGLRLIYFSYDVKMKEKGDIPEGYSVSREKKERFSLILESASTNQTSMYLCASSLLRKRGYEQYFGPGTRLTVT.

Turning to this clone: Because the CDR3's place on the DNA is in doubt, the DNA is left out and the CDR3 is given as listed by TCRdb. V gene TRBV10-3 combines with J gene TRBJ2-1; TRBD2, the table's D call, lacks a check against the DNA. With termini counted, the CDR3 has 20 amino acids. Germline V CDR1 and CDR2: ENHRY, SYGVKD. The CDR3 reads CAISEFGAGTSGRLNNEQFF.

This clone was observed a single time. The rearrangement joins TRBV5-1 to TRBJ1-1, with D perhaps TRBD1 (6 bases). The CDR3 length is 14 residues. Per the germline V gene, CDR1 is SGHRS and CDR2 is YFSETQ. V was clipped by 4 bases and J by 5 bases, with 15 bases between them. CDR3 DNA sequence: TGCGCCAGCAGCGTAAAACAGGGAGGGACTGAAGCTTTCTTT. It codes for CASSVKQGGTEAFF.

The V and J genes are TRBV7-9 and TRBJ2-7; D is perhaps TRBD2 (6 bases). Trimming cost V 5 bases and J 2 bases, with 22 bases left between them. The CDR3 totals 17 residues. CDR1 and CDR2 from the germline V gene are SEHNR and FQNEAQ (reference sequence). In DNA form, the CDR3 reads TGTGCCAGCAGCCCCAATGGGGCGTGGGGGGATCCCTACGAGCAGTACTTC. As protein: CASSPNGAWGDPYEQYF.

The CDR3 protein is CSVKLIQGDEKLFF. CDR3 DNA sequence: TGCAGCGTTAAACTTATCCAGGGGGATGAAAAACTGTTTTTT. This chain uses TRBV29-1 with TRBJ1-4, with 7 positions matching TRBD1. The V segment lost 5 bases and the J segment 6 bases; nucleotides outside the gene matches: 9. Germline CDR1 reads SQVTM; CDR2 reads ANQGSEA. CDR3 size: 14 residues.

The V gene is TRBV30, the J gene TRBJ2-1; tentatively, D is TRBD2 (5 bases). This CDR3 comprises 16 residues. V lost 4 bases and J 3 bases, leaving 19 bases between the germline ends. Germline CDR1 is GTSNPN and CDR2 is SVGIG (reference sequence). The CDR3 DNA sequence: TGTGCCTGGATACCCGTTTCGAGCGGCCACTACAATGAGCAGTTCTTC. Protein sequence: CAWIPVSSGHYNEQFF.

This clone was detected once. V and J are TRBV7-9 and TRBJ2-2, with a possible D match to TRBD1 (6 bases). The ends were cut back, 5 bases at V and 2 bases at J, with 15 bases in the middle. This CDR3 region has 16 residues. The germline gives CDR1 SEHNR, CDR2 FQNEAQ (reference sequence). CDR3 in amino acids: CASSPPGTSNTGELFF. The CDR3 coding sequence is TGTGCCAGCAGCCCGCCGGGGACATCAAACACCGGGGAGCTGTTTTTT.

A word on this clone: Other DNA sequences in the sample encode the same CDR3. The chain joins TRBV28 to TRBJ2-1; 11 nucleotides agree with TRBD2. Germline V lookup: CDR1 MDHEN, CDR2 SYDVKM. The CDR3 loop spans 16 amino acids. The J segment lost 4 bases and the V segment lost 5 bases, leaving 7 bases of the junction unmatched. The CDR3 region is CASSSPGTSGYNEQFF. For the CDR3, the DNA is TGTGCCAGCAGTAGTCCCGGGACTAGCGGATACAATGAGCAGTTCTTC. The variable domain in full, with the rest retrieved from reference TRBV28 and TRBJ2-1, is DVKVTQSSRYLVKRTGEKVFLECVQDMDHENMFWYRQDPGLGLRLIYFSYDVKMKEKGDIPEGYSVSREKKERFSLILESASTNQTSMYLCASSSPGTSGYNEQFFGPGTRLTVL.

V and J are TRBV5-6 and TRBJ2-3; D is possibly TRBD1 (6 bases). This CDR3 is built from 16 residues. Trimming stripped 2 bases from V and 3 bases from J, with 16 bases between. Germline CDR1 SGHDT, CDR2 YYEEEE. CDR3 amino acids: CASSLQGGIWTDTQYF. As DNA, the CDR3 is TGTGCCAGCAGCTTACAAGGGGGTATATGGACAGATACGCAGTATTTT.

This clone was counted between two and nine times. The chain carries TRBV5-1 and TRBJ1-1, with unresolved D. The germline CDR1 and CDR2 sequences are SGHRS and YFSETQ. The CDR3 covers 13 residues. V dropped 8 bases and J dropped 0 bases, with 11 bases sitting between them. The CDR3 DNA reads as TGCGCCAGTAGGGAGGGCATGAACACTGAAGCTTTCTTT. Its protein is CASREGMNTEAFF.

The CDR3 DNA reads TGTGCCAGCAGCTTAGTTTCCAGAACCTACGAGCAGTACTTC. Translation: CASSLVSRTYEQYF. This chain connects TRBV5-5 to TRBJ2-7; D gene ambiguous. With 2 bases removed from V and 2 bases from J, the gap between germline ends came to 11 bases. The CDR3 consists of 14 residues. CDR1 and CDR2 (germline): SGHKS, YYEKEE (reference sequence). Supplemented by reference TRBV5-5 and TRBJ2-7, the full variable domain reads DAGVTQSPTHLIKTRGQQVTLRCSPISGHKSVSWYQQVLGQGPQFIFQYYEKEERGRGNFPDRFSARQFPNYSSELNVNALLLGDSALYLCASSLVSRTYEQYFGPGTRLTVT.

A single count supports this clone. The CDR3: CASTFTRTGPDTQYF. CDR3 nucleotide sequence: TGTGCCAGCACCTTCACGCGGACAGGGCCAGATACGCAGTATTTT. V and J are TRBV7-9 and TRBJ2-3; 8 nucleotides align to TRBD1. Trimming cost V 7 bases and J 4 bases; bases outside gene matches: 10. The CDR3 has 15 residues. Germline loops: CDR1 SEHNR, CDR2 FQNEAQ (reference sequence).

This clone was recorded once. This rearrangement joins TRBV27 to TRBJ2-2, with TRBD2 matching 12 bases. The CDR3 runs 16 residues. CDR1 MNHEY and CDR2 SMNVEV come from the germline V gene (reference sequence). V lost 7 bases to trimming and J lost 7 bases; unmatched junction nucleotides: 10. CDR3 in DNA: TGTGCCAGCACCACCCTAGCGGGAGGGCCGTACGGGGAGCTGTTTTTT. Residues: CASTTLAGGPYGELFF.

The CDR3 loop reads CASRTQVSRTTEAFF. In nucleotides, the CDR3 is TGTGCCAGCAGGACACAGGTCTCCCGGACCACTGAAGCTTTCTTT. The J gene is TRBJ1-1, the V gene TRBV28; TRBD1 is a possible D gene (5 bases). From germline, CDR1 is MDHEN and CDR2 SYDVKM. The CDR3 covers 15 residues. V was shortened by 6 bases and J by 4 bases, with 18 bases between the two germline ends.

The chain has TRBV7-9 and TRBJ2-7; TRBD1 might be the D (6 bases). The CDR3 runs to 13 residues. CDR1 and CDR2 (germline): SEHNR, FQNEAQ (reference sequence). V lost 1 base and J 5 bases, leaving 9 bases between the germline ends. CDR3 loop: CASSLVSGDEQYF. The DNA for the CDR3 is TGTGCCAGCAGCTTAGTGTCAGGGGACGAGCAGTACTTC.

V usage is TRBV5-5 and J usage is TRBJ2-7; possibly TRBD1 for D (6 bases). The V end lost 1 base, the J end lost 4 bases, and 9 bases lay between the germline ends. The CDR3 runs 13 residues. Germline V gene sequence: CDR1 SGHKS, CDR2 YYEKEE (reference sequence). Here the CDR3 reads CASSLPRGYEQYF. In DNA form, the CDR3 reads TGTGCCAGCAGCTTGCCGAGGGGGTACGAGCAGTACTTC.